This TCR beta chain was observed in a study of blood T cell repertoires in COVID-19. Study as a whole: T cells, B-cell-depleted T cells, or PBMCs provided the cDNA or gDNA that served as material.

From germline, CDR1 is SEHNR and CDR2 FQNEAQ (reference sequence). Trimming took 6 bases from V and 5 from J, leaving 11 bases between them. CDR3 length: 14 residues. This table comes from immunoSEQ multiplex PCR, and its TCRdb copy is limited to in-frame clones, with some not included. The table includes under 450,000 clones, 81% detected once. The sample comprised peripheral blood. The rearrangement uses TRBV7-9 and TRBJ1-6; D remains unclear. This sequence was found in a human donor with acute or convalescent COVID-19. The donor label of this sample is uncertain. The CDR3 reads CASRATADNSPLHF. The CDR3 nucleotides are TGTGCCAGCAGGGCGACGGCGGATAATTCACCCCTCCACTTT.